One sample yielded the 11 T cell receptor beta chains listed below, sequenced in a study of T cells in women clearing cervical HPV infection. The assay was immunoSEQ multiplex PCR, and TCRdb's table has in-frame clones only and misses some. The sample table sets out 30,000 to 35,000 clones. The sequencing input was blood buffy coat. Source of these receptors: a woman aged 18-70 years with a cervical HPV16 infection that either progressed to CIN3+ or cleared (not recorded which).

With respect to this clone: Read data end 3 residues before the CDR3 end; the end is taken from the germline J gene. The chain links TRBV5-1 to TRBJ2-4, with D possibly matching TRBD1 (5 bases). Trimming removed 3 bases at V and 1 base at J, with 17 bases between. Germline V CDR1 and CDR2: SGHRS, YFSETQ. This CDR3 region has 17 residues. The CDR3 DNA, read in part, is TGCGCCAGCAGCTCCCAGGGCACTCTGGGGGCCAAAAACATT. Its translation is CASSSQGTLGAKNI. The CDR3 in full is CASSSQGTLGAKNIQYF.

The sequenced CDR3 bases are TGTGCCTGGAGTGTACGGTTAGGGGGCAGGAATTCACCC. Protein sequence: CAWSVRLGGRNSP. The whole CDR3 region reads CAWSVRLGGRNSPLHF. The genes are TRBV30 and TRBJ1-6; 7 positions match TRBD1. The DNA ends 3 residues before the CDR3 does, and the rest of the CDR3 is filled in from the germline J gene. J was trimmed by 7 bases and V by 0 bases; bases with no gene match: 9. CDR1 is GTSNPN and CDR2 is SVGIG in the germline V gene (reference sequence). The CDR3 contains 16 residues. The full variable domain, rest sourced from reference TRBV30 and TRBJ1-6, is SQTIHQWPATLVQPVGSPLSLECTVEGTSNPNLYWYRQAAGRGLQLLFYSVGIGQISSEVPQNLSASRPQDRQFILSSKKLLLSDSGFYLCAWSVRLGGRNSPLHFGNGTRLTVT.

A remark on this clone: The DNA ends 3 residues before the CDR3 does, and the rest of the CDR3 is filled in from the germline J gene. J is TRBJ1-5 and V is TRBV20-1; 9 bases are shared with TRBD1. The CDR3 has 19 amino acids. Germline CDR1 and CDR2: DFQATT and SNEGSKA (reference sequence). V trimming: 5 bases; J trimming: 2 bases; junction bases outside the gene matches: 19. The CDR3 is CSAGPERTGDSDGNQPQHF. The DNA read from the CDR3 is TGCAGTGCTGGGCCCGAAAGGACAGGGGACTCTGATGGCAATCAGCCC.

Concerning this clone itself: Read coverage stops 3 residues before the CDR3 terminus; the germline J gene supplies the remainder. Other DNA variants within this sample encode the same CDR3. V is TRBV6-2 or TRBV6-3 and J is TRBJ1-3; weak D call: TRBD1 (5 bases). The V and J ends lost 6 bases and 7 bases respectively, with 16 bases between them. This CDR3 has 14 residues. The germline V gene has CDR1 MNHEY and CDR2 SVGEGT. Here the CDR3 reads CASRNPDRGNTIYF. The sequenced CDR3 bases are TGTGCCAGCAGGAATCCGGACCGGGGGAACACC.

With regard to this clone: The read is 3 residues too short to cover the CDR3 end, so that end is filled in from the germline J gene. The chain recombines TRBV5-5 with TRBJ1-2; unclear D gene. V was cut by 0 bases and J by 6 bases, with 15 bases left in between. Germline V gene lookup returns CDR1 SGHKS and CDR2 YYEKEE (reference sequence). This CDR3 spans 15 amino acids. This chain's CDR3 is CASSLVPGGLDGYTF. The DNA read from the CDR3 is TGTGCCAGCAGCTTGGTGCCAGGAGGATTGGATGGC.

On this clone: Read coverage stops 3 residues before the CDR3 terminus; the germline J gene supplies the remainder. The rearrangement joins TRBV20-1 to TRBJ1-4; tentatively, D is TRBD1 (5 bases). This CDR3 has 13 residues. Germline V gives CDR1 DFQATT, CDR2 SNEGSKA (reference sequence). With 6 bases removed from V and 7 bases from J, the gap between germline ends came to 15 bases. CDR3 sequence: CSAGRRGAEKLFF. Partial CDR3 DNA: TGCAGTGCCGGGAGGAGGGGAGCTGAAAAA.

The CDR3 loop is CASSRLGLSHNEQFF. The DNA read from the CDR3 is TGTGCCAGCAGTCGACTAGGACTTAGCCACAATGAG. V gene TRBV6-2 or TRBV6-3 combines with J gene TRBJ2-1, with D possibly being TRBD2 (6 bases). The read halts 3 residues ahead of the CDR3 end, with the missing end drawn from the germline J gene. Trimming took off 5 bases at V and 5 bases at J, with 16 bases between the two ends. This CDR3 has 15 residues. Germline CDR1 is MNHEY and CDR2 is SVGEGT.

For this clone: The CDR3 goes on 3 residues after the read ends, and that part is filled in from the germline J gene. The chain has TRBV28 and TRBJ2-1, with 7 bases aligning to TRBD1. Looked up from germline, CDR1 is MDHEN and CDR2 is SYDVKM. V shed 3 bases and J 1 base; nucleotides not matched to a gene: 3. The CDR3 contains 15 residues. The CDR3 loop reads CASSLTGLSYNEQFF. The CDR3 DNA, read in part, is TGTGCCAGCAGTTTGACAGGGTTATCCTACAATGAG.

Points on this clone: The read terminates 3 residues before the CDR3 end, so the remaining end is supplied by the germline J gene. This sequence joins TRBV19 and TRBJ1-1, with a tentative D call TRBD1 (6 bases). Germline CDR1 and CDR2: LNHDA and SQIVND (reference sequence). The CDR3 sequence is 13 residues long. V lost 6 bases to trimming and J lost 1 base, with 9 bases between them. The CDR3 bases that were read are TGTGCCAGTAGCCAGGGGTGGAACACTGAA. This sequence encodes CASSQGWNTE. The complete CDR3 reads CASSQGWNTEAFF.

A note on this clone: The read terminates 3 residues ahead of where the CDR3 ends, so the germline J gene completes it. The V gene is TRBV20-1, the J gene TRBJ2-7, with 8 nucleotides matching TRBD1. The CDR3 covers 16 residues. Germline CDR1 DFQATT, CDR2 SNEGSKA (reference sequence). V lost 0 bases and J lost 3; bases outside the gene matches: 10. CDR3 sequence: CSARDLGQGVFYEQYF. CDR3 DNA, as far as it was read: TGCAGTGCTAGAGATTTAGGACAGGGAGTGTTCTACGAG.

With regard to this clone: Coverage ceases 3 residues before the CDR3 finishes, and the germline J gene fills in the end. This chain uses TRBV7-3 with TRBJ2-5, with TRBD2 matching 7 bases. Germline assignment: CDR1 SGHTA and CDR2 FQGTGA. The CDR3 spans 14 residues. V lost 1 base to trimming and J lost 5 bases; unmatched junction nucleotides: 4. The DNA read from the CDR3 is TGTGCCAGCAGCTTAAACGGGCGGGGGGAGACC. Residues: CASSLNGRGET. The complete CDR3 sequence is CASSLNGRGETQYF.